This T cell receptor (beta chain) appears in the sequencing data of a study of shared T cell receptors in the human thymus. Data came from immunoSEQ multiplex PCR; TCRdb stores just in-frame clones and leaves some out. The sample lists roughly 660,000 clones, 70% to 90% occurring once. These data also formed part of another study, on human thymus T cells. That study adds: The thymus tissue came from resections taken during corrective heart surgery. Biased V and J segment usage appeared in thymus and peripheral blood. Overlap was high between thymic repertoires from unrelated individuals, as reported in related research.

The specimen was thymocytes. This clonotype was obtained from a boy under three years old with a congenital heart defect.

Here the CDR3 DNA reads TGTGCCAGCAGTGAATCCCCTAGGAACACTGAAGCTTTCTTT. It translates to CASSESPRNTEAFF. The chain joins TRBV25-1 to TRBJ1-1; the D is unclear. Germline CDR1 and CDR2: MGHDK and SYGVNS. Trimming took off 1 base at V and 1 base at J, with 7 bases between the two ends. The CDR3 spans 14 residues.